Described below is a single T cell receptor beta chain sequence and its context. This record comes from a study of blood T cell repertoires in COVID-19. Overall study context: Sites across the United States, Italy and Spain contributed samples from acute and convalescent COVID-19. T cells, B-cell-depleted T cells, or PBMCs supplied cDNA or gDNA.

The authors' processing: Reference gene primer amplification in the assay estimated nucleated cell counts. This table comes from immunoSEQ multiplex PCR, and its TCRdb copy is limited to in-frame clones, with some not included. That table furnishes V, J and clone size, whereas the DNA furnished D and trimming. The data contain some 96,000 clones, roughly 90% of them singletons. V shed 2 bases and J 0 bases; nucleotides not matched to a gene: 2. The V gene's germline CDR1 is KGHSH and CDR2 LQKENI. The CDR3 is 15 residues long. The receptor comes from a young man in a cohort sampled during active COVID-19. Sequences were obtained from peripheral blood. The V and J genes are TRBV18 and TRBJ2-7, with 9 bases aligning to TRBD2. The CDR3 loop reads CASSPERGVSYEQYF. In DNA, the CDR3 is TGTGCCAGCTCACCAGAGCGGGGGGTCTCCTACGAGCAGTACTTC. Combining the CDR3 with reference TRBV18 and TRBJ2-7 gives the whole variable domain NAGVMQNPRHLVRRRGQEARLRCSPMKGHSHVYWYRQLPEEGLKFMVYLQKENIIDESGMPKERFSAEFPKEGPSILRIQQVVRGDSAAYFCASSPERGVSYEQYFGPGTRLTVT.